This T cell receptor (beta chain) derives from a study of glioma-infiltrating T cells after dendritic cell vaccination. General study findings and limits: Survival was not directly related to TCR clonality in these patients.

The sample's time point: after dendritic cell vaccination, including at tumor progression/relapse. Remarks on this clone: Its antigen is still unknown.

The V gene lost 5 bases and the J gene lost 2 bases, with 22 bases spanning the gap. The CDR3 is 18 residues long. The V gene's germline CDR1 is KGHSH and CDR2 LQKENI. TCRdb's table, derived via immunoSEQ multiplex PCR, lists solely in-frame clones and lacks some. The table has 80,000 to 95,000 clones, 85% seen once; the top ten hold 8.5%. This chain connects TRBV18 to TRBJ1-5; D is possibly TRBD1 (5 bases). The sequencing here drew on blood, taken after dendritic cell vaccination. This clonotype was obtained from a human donor with glioblastoma. CDR3 amino acids: CASSSRLGSGGGNQPQHF. CDR3 coding DNA: TGTGCCAGCTCATCACGTCTCGGGTCTGGGGGGGGCAATCAGCCCCAGCATTTT.